The 13 T cell receptor beta chains below were found in one sample sequenced in a study of vaccination and CD4 T cells after COVID-19. No antigen has been identified for these receptors. The treatment: roughly nine-day PBMC culture with coronavirus spike peptide pools or control peptides (ViraFEST assay). Once obtained from cultured CD4+ T cells, the DNA was sequenced using the Oncomine TCR Beta short-read assay. From the PCR reads, TCRdb called clonotypes with MiXCR, one entry per CDR3 protein. The sample yields approximately 9,000 distinct CDR3 sequences, roughly half seen once. The specimen was CD4+ T cells from blood, cultured in vitro. The receptors shown here come from a human donor who had recovered from COVID-19.

This CDR3 reads CASSSVTGGVQPQHF. The CDR3 nucleotides read TGTGCCAGCAGTTCCGTCACAGGGGGCGTTCAGCCCCAGCATTTT. The chain is built from TRBV28 and TRBJ1-5, with 9 bases lining up with TRBD1. CDR3 length: 15 residues. V gave up 4 bases and J gave up 6 bases; unmatched junction bases: 7. Germline V lookup: CDR1 MDHEN, CDR2 SYDVKM.

J is TRBJ1-5 and V is TRBV20-1, with TRBD1 matching over 9 bases. This CDR3 comprises 13 residues. V trimming: 6 bases; J trimming: 10 bases; junction bases outside the gene matches: 10. Germline V gene lookup returns CDR1 DFQATT and CDR2 SNEGSKA (reference sequence). This CDR3 is CSALQGANTPQHF. CDR3 nucleotides: TGCAGTGCGTTACAGGGGGCTAATACCCCCCAGCATTTT.

The chain combines TRBV6-2 or TRBV6-3 with TRBJ2-2; 15 positions match TRBD2. CDR1 is MNHEY, CDR2 SVGEGT, per germline. The CDR3 has 23 amino acids. Trimming took 2 bases from V and 1 from J; bases not matched to a gene: 17. CDR3 amino acids: CASSYGGRTPGLAGGGNTGELFF. DNA of the CDR3: TGTGCCAGCAGTTACGGGGGACGTACTCCGGGACTAGCGGGAGGAGGGAACACCGGGGAGCTGTTTTTT.

There are a few counts of this clonotype. The gene calls are TRBV6-1 and TRBJ2-3; tentative D call: TRBD2 (6 bases). V dropped 6 bases and J dropped 3 bases, with 13 bases sitting between them. The V gene's germline CDR1 is MNHNS and CDR2 SASEGT. The length of the CDR3 is 14 residues. The chain's CDR3 is CASRPPGGTDTQYF. The DNA of the CDR3 is TGTGCCAGCAGACCACCCGGGGGAACAGATACGCAGTATTTT.

Relative to its sample, this clonotype is medium-sized. The J gene is TRBJ2-1, the V gene TRBV27, with 10 bases fitting TRBD1. The germline CDR1 and CDR2 sequences are MNHEY and SMNVEV (reference sequence). The V segment lost 1 base and the J segment 7 bases; nucleotides outside the gene matches: 4. CDR3 size: 15 residues. CDR3 in DNA: TGTGCCAGCAGTTTATATCGGGACAGGGGAAATGAGCAGTTCTTC. It specifies CASSLYRDRGNEQFF.

This chain joins TRBV6-9 and TRBJ1-4; 9 bases are shared with TRBD1. Germline-derived CDR1 and CDR2 are MNHGY and SVAAGI. The CDR3 length is 16 residues. J lost 10 bases, V lost 3 bases, and 12 bases had no gene match. The CDR3 nucleotides read TGTGCCAGCAGTTACCCGGAGGGACAGGGATTGGGAAAACTGTTTTTT. Translation: CASSYPEGQGLGKLFF.

V is TRBV7-2 and J is TRBJ2-1, with D uncertain. Trimming left V 3 bases short and J 10 bases short, with 7 bases between. The CDR3 sequence is 11 residues long. Germline CDR1 and CDR2: SGHTA and FQGNSA. The CDR3 sequence: CASSFSREQFF. DNA for the CDR3: TGTGCCAGCAGCTTCAGTAGAGAGCAGTTCTTC.

J is TRBJ2-5 and V is TRBV9; D is possibly TRBD1 (6 bases). Germline CDR1 is SGDLS and CDR2 is YYNGEE. The ends were cut back, 0 bases at V and 6 bases at J, with 12 bases in the middle. This CDR3 is built from 14 residues. CDR3 sequence reads: CASSVADRVKTQYF. CDR3 nucleotides: TGTGCCAGCAGCGTAGCGGACAGAGTAAAGACCCAGTACTTC. Drawing the rest from reference TRBV9 and TRBJ2-5, the complete variable domain is DSGVTQTPKHLITATGQRVTLRCSPRSGDLSVYWYQQSLDQGLQFLIQYYNGEERAKGNILERFSAQQFPDLHSELNLSSLELGDSALYFCASSVADRVKTQYFGPGTRLLVL.

This clonotype was seen a single time. The V gene is TRBV20-1, the J gene TRBJ2-3, with 7 bases lining up with TRBD2. Germline-derived CDR1 and CDR2 are DFQATT and SNEGSKA (reference sequence). This CDR3 has 15 residues. V shed 3 bases, J shed 3 bases, and the junction held 9 bases outside the gene matches. CDR3 sequence (DNA): TGCAGTGCTAGTGAAAGGAGCGGGGCGACAGATACGCAGTATTTT. This codes for CSASERSGATDTQYF.

A few counts support this clonotype. This chain connects TRBV7-2 to TRBJ1-6; D may be TRBD1 (6 bases). This CDR3 region has 16 residues. The V end was cut by 6 bases, the J end by 2 bases, with 14 bases between. Germline V gene lookup returns CDR1 SGHTA and CDR2 FQGNSA. For the CDR3, the DNA is TGTGCCAGCAGTAAAACAGGGAGCCCCTATAATTCACCCCTCCACTTT. Protein product: CASSKTGSPYNSPLHF.

The rearrangement joins TRBV20-1 to TRBJ2-5, with D possibly matching TRBD2 (6 bases). The CDR3 extends over 15 amino acids. V lost 7 bases and J lost 4, with 22 bases in between. Germline values: CDR1 DFQATT, CDR2 SNEGSKA (reference sequence). CDR3 bases: TGCAGTGTTCGAACGGGAGTGACGTCCTCAGAGACCCAGTACTTC. Its translation is CSVRTGVTSSETQYF.

The V call is TRBV5-4, the J call TRBJ2-3, with 8 bases matching TRBD1. Germline lookup yields CDR1 SGHNT and CDR2 YYREEE (reference sequence). The CDR3 is 15 amino acids. The J segment lost 1 base and the V segment lost 0 bases, leaving 1 base of the junction unmatched. CDR3 amino acids: CASSLAGQGTDTQYF. The CDR3 nucleotides read TGTGCCAGCAGCTTGGCGGGACAGGGCACAGATACGCAGTATTTT.

This clonotype was counted between two and nine times. The chain recombines TRBV15 with TRBJ1-5; possibly TRBD1 for D (6 bases). Germline V gene lookup returns CDR1 LNHNV and CDR2 YYDKDF (reference sequence). The CDR3 has 15 residues. The V and J ends lost 0 bases and 5 bases respectively, with 11 bases between them. This CDR3 is CATSRDVGGHQPQHF. CDR3 bases: TGTGCCACCAGCAGAGATGTAGGGGGGCATCAGCCCCAGCATTTT.